The present TCR beta chain was sequenced within a study of cytomegalovirus exposure and HLA in healthy donors. The study, taken as a whole, reports: TCR beta chain V- and J-gene trimming was linked, in a later analysis, to a missense variant in DCLRE1C. Many donors carried some public TCRs, although rarity characterized most TCR sequences. In an earlier analysis, about 87% or about 30%: the productive usage of most TCR beta V segments.

Germline lookup yields CDR1 SNHLY and CDR2 FYNNEI. V shed 4 bases and J 5 bases; nucleotides not matched to a gene: 3. The CDR3 has 14 residues. The PCR used 60 Vbeta and 13 Jbeta primers. Sequenced by immunoSEQ multiplex PCR; TCRdb stores in-frame clones only, minus some. The repertoire includes about 230,000 clones, 85% to 90% of them detected once, and over 1% sits in the top ten. In the case of this clone: Its matching antigen is unknown.

This receptor was identified in a human donor in good health. The gene calls are TRBV2 and TRBJ2-7; 12 bases are shared with TRBD2. Sequencing input: PBMCs. CDR3 protein: CASSATSGRNEQYF. The CDR3 nucleotides read TGTGCCAGCAGTGCGACTAGCGGGAGAAACGAGCAGTACTTC.